This T cell receptor (beta chain) stems from a study of blood T cell repertoires in COVID-19. About the research overall: The origin of the acute and convalescent COVID-19 samples was the United States, Italy and Spain. T cells, B-cell-depleted T cells, or PBMCs provided the cDNA or gDNA that served as material.

How the authors handled the data: From reference gene primer amplification, estimates of nucleated cell counts were derived. Clones were sequenced by immunoSEQ multiplex PCR, and TCRdb holds only the in-frame ones, with some missing. V, J and clone size are those of that table, while D and trimming were read from the DNA. This sample yields roughly 220,000 clones, of which more than 75% are seen a single time; 3% to 3.5% belongs to the top ten. V dropped 5 bases and J dropped 1; count of bases not matched to a gene: 4. Per the germline V gene, CDR1 is GTSNPN and CDR2 is SVGIG (reference sequence). This CDR3 contains 13 residues.

The sequence came from a man aged 55 to 70 with acute or convalescent COVID-19. The chain carries TRBV30 and TRBJ1-2; TRBD1 matches 7 bases. Sequences were obtained from peripheral blood. CDR3 bases: TGTGCCTGGGAAGGGGACAGTAACTATGGCTACACCTTC. Its translation is CAWEGDSNYGYTF.